These 24 T cell receptor beta chains were all obtained from the same sample, sequenced in a study of post-analysis software for immune sequencing data. These receptors are not linked to any known antigen. Findings and caveats of the study: There were a handful of TRBV segments more frequent in patients than controls, and TRBV5-6, TRBV5-1 and TRBV20-1 were among them.

cDNA libraries for TCR beta contained unique molecular identifiers. TCRdb used MiXCR to reprocess the PCR reads, holding one entry per CDR3 protein. The data contain 430,000 or so distinct CDR3 sequences, over 30% of them singletons. Sequencing used blood. These receptors all stem from a girl aged 2-10 years with multiple sclerosis.

The chain employs TRBV7-9 and TRBJ2-1, with 11 positions matching TRBD2. The CDR3 is 16 amino acids. V lost 1 base and J lost 8; bases outside the gene matches: 7. Germline V CDR1 and CDR2: SEHNR, FQNEAQ (reference sequence). CDR3 in DNA: TGTGCCAGCAGCTTAGGGTATAGCGGGGGGGTTGATGAGCAGTTCTTC. The encoded protein is CASSLGYSGGVDEQFF. Looking up the rest from reference TRBV7-9 and TRBJ2-1 gives the full variable domain: DTGVSQNPRHKITKRGQNVTFRCDPISEHNRLYWYRQTLGQGPEFLTYFQNEAQLEKSRLLSDRFSAERPKGSFSTLEIQRTEQGDSAMYLCASSLGYSGGVDEQFFGPGTRLTVL.

This chain joins TRBV6-1 and TRBJ1-5; TRBD1 is a possible D gene (6 bases). This CDR3 has 16 residues. The germline V and J ends were trimmed by 2 bases and 4 bases, with 15 bases remaining between them. Per the germline V gene, CDR1 is MNHNS and CDR2 is SASEGT. This CDR3 is CASSETGWRGNQPQHF. The CDR3 nucleotides are TGTGCCAGCAGTGAAACAGGGTGGCGGGGTAATCAGCCCCAGCATTTT.

Comment on this clonotype: The conserved phenylalanine or tryptophan is not found at the CDR3 terminus, so this likely reflects a read error. The DNA is left out, because the CDR3 cannot be placed on it with certainty; the CDR3 is given as TCRdb lists it. V is TRBV27 and J is TRBJ1-1. Termini included, the CDR3 measures 14 amino acids. The germline V gene has CDR1 MNHEY and CDR2 SMNVEV (reference sequence). The CDR3 region is CASSTRSPMNTEAL.

This clonotype showed up many times. The chain links TRBV25-1 to TRBJ1-2; TRBD1 agrees at 9 bases. CDR1 and CDR2 (germline): MGHDK, SYGVNS. Losses at the gene ends were 6 bases for V and 0 bases for J; bases not matched to a gene: 8. This CDR3 is 16 amino acids long. This CDR3 is CASSPQGAGSNYGYTF. The CDR3 nucleotides read TGTGCCAGCAGCCCACAGGGGGCTGGGTCTAACTATGGCTACACCTTC.

The chain recombines TRBV7-9 with TRBJ2-7, with 9 bases aligning to TRBD2. This CDR3 is 15 amino acids long. V lost 5 bases to trimming and J lost 3 bases; unmatched junction nucleotides: 8. Germline V lookup: CDR1 SEHNR, CDR2 FQNEAQ (reference sequence). In DNA, the CDR3 is TGTGCCAGCAGCCACAGCGGGGGGCCTGGCTACGAGCAGTACTTC. Amino acids: CASSHSGGPGYEQYF. The full variable domain, completed using reference TRBV7-9 and TRBJ2-7, is DTGVSQNPRHKITKRGQNVTFRCDPISEHNRLYWYRQTLGQGPEFLTYFQNEAQLEKSRLLSDRFSAERPKGSFSTLEIQRTEQGDSAMYLCASSHSGGPGYEQYFGPGTRLTVT.

V and J are TRBV5-5 and TRBJ2-1; 10 bases line up with TRBD2. Germline values: CDR1 SGHKS, CDR2 YYEKEE (reference sequence). V trimming: 4 bases; J trimming: 7 bases; junction bases outside the gene matches: 11. The CDR3 loop spans 16 amino acids. This chain's CDR3 is CASSMTSGGARNEQFF. Here the CDR3 DNA reads TGTGCCAGCAGCATGACCAGCGGGGGGGCCAGAAATGAGCAGTTCTTC.

This clonotype was counted between two and nine times. CDR3 sequence: CASSQLPRADTQYF. The DNA of the CDR3 is TGTGCCAGCAGTCAACTCCCAAGGGCAGATACGCAGTATTTT. The rearrangement uses TRBV6-6 and TRBJ2-3; D gene uncertain. The CDR3 is 14 residues long. Germline V lookup: CDR1 MNHNY, CDR2 SVGAGI (reference sequence). Trimming left V 5 bases short and J 4 bases short, with 13 bases between.

This clonotype occurred a few times. In nucleotides, the CDR3 is TGCAGTGCCAGACAGGGAGCGGGAAATTCACCCCTCCACTTT. It yields the protein CSARQGAGNSPLHF. The genes are TRBV20-1 and TRBJ1-6; 7 bases align to TRBD1. This CDR3 spans 14 amino acids. The V segment lost 6 bases and the J segment 7 bases; nucleotides outside the gene matches: 9. CDR1 is DFQATT and CDR2 is SNEGSKA in the germline V gene (reference sequence).

The chain employs TRBV20-1 and TRBJ2-1; unclear D gene. In germline, CDR1 is DFQATT, CDR2 SNEGSKA (reference sequence). V lost 3 bases and J lost 3, with 21 bases in between. This CDR3 spans 17 amino acids. The CDR3 sequence is CSASNQPAIVLYNEQFF. CDR3 in DNA: TGCAGTGCTAGTAACCAGCCGGCGATAGTCCTCTACAATGAGCAGTTCTTC.

The chain has TRBV5-1 and TRBJ2-3, with D perhaps matching TRBD1 (5 bases). Between the trimmed V and J ends, which lost 2 bases and 0 bases, there was a span of 10 bases. The CDR3 extends over 15 amino acids. Germline V gene data show CDR1 as SGHRS and CDR2 as YFSETQ. The chain's CDR3 is CASSFGAASTDTQYF. CDR3 in DNA: TGCGCCAGCAGCTTTGGGGCGGCTAGCACAGATACGCAGTATTTT.

This clonotype was found a few times. The J gene is TRBJ2-2, the V gene TRBV20-1, with D uncertain. V gave up 3 bases and J gave up 0 bases, with 5 bases separating them. CDR3 length equals 13 residues. Germline V gene sequence: CDR1 DFQATT, CDR2 SNEGSKA (reference sequence). CDR3 in DNA: TGCAGTGCTAGCCGGGCGAACACCGGGGAGCTGTTTTTT. Encoded protein: CSASRANTGELFF.

This chain joins TRBV2 and TRBJ2-7, with a weak D call TRBD2 (5 bases). With 7 bases removed from V and 7 bases from J, the gap between germline ends came to 14 bases. Germline assignment: CDR1 SNHLY and CDR2 FYNNEI. This CDR3 is built from 12 residues. In DNA, the CDR3 is TGTGCCAGCAAAAGGGAGATGGAAGAGCAGTACTTC. Encoded protein: CASKREMEEQYF.

This chain joins TRBV7-9 and TRBJ1-2; no reliable D call. Germline CDR1 reads SEHNR; CDR2 reads FQNEAQ (reference sequence). The V and J ends lost 2 bases and 2 bases respectively, with 6 bases between them. The CDR3 is 13 residues long. The CDR3 loop is CASSLRENYGYTF. CDR3 coding DNA: TGTGCCAGCAGCTTACGGGAGAACTATGGCTACACCTTC.

The chain joins TRBV12-3 or TRBV12-4 to TRBJ1-2, with unresolved D. CDR3 size: 15 residues. Trimming removed 3 bases at V and 4 bases at J, with 15 bases between. CDR3 sequence: CASSFHQPGRYGYTF. The CDR3 nucleotides read TGTGCCAGCAGTTTCCACCAACCGGGCCGCTATGGCTACACCTTC.

This chain uses TRBV5-5 with TRBJ2-1; possibly TRBD1 for D (6 bases). This CDR3 comprises 14 residues. The germline V and J ends were trimmed by 4 bases and 4 bases, with 12 bases remaining between them. CDR1 and CDR2 (germline): SGHKS, YYEKEE (reference sequence). This chain's CDR3 is CASSLWTVYNEQFF. CDR3 DNA sequence: TGTGCCAGCAGCCTATGGACAGTATACAATGAGCAGTTCTTC.

This clonotype was detected a few times. In DNA form, the CDR3 reads TGTGCCAGCAGCTTATATAGCAATGAGCAGTTCTTC. This codes for CASSLYSNEQFF. The chain recombines TRBV7-9 with TRBJ2-1; D is uncertain. Looked up from germline, CDR1 is SEHNR and CDR2 is FQNEAQ (reference sequence). The length of the CDR3 is 12 residues. The V end was cut by 2 bases, the J end by 6 bases, with 5 bases between.

CDR3 region: CASSPRRTGDGNEQFF. CDR3 sequence (DNA): TGTGCCAGCAGCCCAAGGAGGACTGGGGACGGCAATGAGCAGTTCTTC. This chain uses TRBV13 with TRBJ2-1, with D perhaps given as TRBD1 or TRBD2 (5 bases each). Germline V lookup: CDR1 PRHDT, CDR2 FYEKMQ (reference sequence). The V and J ends lost 5 bases and 6 bases respectively, with 20 bases between them. This CDR3 is 16 amino acids long.

This chain connects TRBV6-5 to TRBJ2-1; tentatively, D is TRBD1 or TRBD2 (5 bases each). The CDR3 covers 11 residues. Germline CDR1 MNHEY, CDR2 SVGAGI. V was pared by 11 bases and J by 9 bases, with 14 bases between. This chain's CDR3 is CACTGQGEQFF. DNA for the CDR3: TGTGCCTGCACGGGGCAGGGTGAGCAGTTCTTC.

This clonotype was detected a few times. The J gene is TRBJ2-7, the V gene TRBV11-2; TRBD2 matches at 8 bases. CDR3 length: 14 amino acids. V lost 1 base and J lost 2; bases outside the gene matches: 1. Looked up from germline, CDR1 is SGHAT and CDR2 is FQNNGV. In DNA, the CDR3 is TGTGCCAGCAGCTTAGTGCGGGGGGCCTACGAGCAGTACTTC. It specifies CASSLVRGAYEQYF.

The chain has TRBV7-8 and TRBJ1-5; no clear D. CDR3 size: 15 residues. Germline V gives CDR1 SGHVS, CDR2 FQNEAQ. V lost 5 bases to trimming and J lost 4 bases, with 15 bases between them. In DNA, the CDR3 is TGTGCCAGCAGCCCATGGACGGTAGGGAATCAGCCCCAGCATTTT. Amino acids: CASSPWTVGNQPQHF.

This rearrangement joins TRBV15 to TRBJ2-7; tentative D call: TRBD2 (6 bases). Germline V gives CDR1 LNHNV, CDR2 YYDKDF (reference sequence). The CDR3 is 14 amino acids. Trimming took 4 bases from V and 5 from J, leaving 15 bases between them. Written as DNA, the CDR3 is TGTGCCACCAGCACGGGCCGGGGGAGCCACGAGCAGTACTTC. This encodes CATSTGRGSHEQYF.

The V call is TRBV7-2, the J call TRBJ2-1; 9 bases match TRBD1. Germline V lookup: CDR1 SGHTA, CDR2 FQGNSA. This CDR3 region has 17 residues. Unmatched junction bases numbered 7, after V lost 0 bases and J lost 4 bases. For the CDR3, the DNA is TGTGCCAGCAGCTTAGCTGGGACAGGGTCCGGGTACAATGAGCAGTTCTTC. Its translation is CASSLAGTGSGYNEQFF. Full variable domain (missing parts from reference TRBV7-2 and TRBJ2-1): GAGVSQSPSNKVTEKGKDVELRCDPISGHTALYWYRQSLGQGLEFLIYFQGNSAPDKSGLPSDRFSAERTGGSVSTLTIQRTQQEDSAVYLCASSLAGTGSGYNEQFFGPGTRLTVL.

This chain joins TRBV5-1 and TRBJ2-1; TRBD1 aligns across 11 bases. CDR1 and CDR2 from the germline V gene are SGHRS and YFSETQ. The CDR3 extends over 15 amino acids. J gave up 7 bases and V 2 bases, and 5 bases lay outside the gene matches. Here the CDR3 reads CASSFPDRGQNEQFF. CDR3 in DNA: TGCGCCAGCAGCTTTCCGGACAGGGGGCAAAATGAGCAGTTCTTC.

This clonotype was picked up a small number of times. This chain links TRBV20-1 with TRBJ2-1; no clear D gene. CDR1 and CDR2 (germline): DFQATT, SNEGSKA (reference sequence). Trimming left V 0 bases short and J 9 bases short, with 6 bases between. CDR3 size: 11 residues. CDR3 in DNA: TGCAGTGCTAGAGATCAGACTGAGCAGTTCTTC. Amino acid sequence: CSARDQTEQFF.